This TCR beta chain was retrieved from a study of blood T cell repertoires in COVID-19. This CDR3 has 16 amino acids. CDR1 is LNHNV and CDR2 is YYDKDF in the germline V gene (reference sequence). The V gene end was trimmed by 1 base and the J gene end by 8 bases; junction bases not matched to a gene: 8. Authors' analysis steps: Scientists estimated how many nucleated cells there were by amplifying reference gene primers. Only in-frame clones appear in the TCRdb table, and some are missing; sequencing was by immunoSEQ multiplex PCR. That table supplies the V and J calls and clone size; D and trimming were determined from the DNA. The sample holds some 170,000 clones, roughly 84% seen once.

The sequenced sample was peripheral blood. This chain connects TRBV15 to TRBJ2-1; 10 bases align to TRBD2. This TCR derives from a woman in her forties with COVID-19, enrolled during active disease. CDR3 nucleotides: TGTGCCACCAGCAGAGGTGCTAGCGGGAGTTTGGATGAGCAGTTCTTC. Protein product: CATSRGASGSLDEQFF.